The clone carrying this T cell receptor beta chain was detected only a few times. Primed by a sample-barcoded 5' primer and a J-beta primer mix, a second PCR proceeded for about 6 to 11 cycles. TCRdb reprocessed the 5' RACE reads via MiXCR and lists one record per CDR3 protein. The sample has hundreds of thousands of distinct CDR3 sequences, about 26% seen once. The sample comes from a study of blood T cells in healthy people across ages. These data also formed part of another study, on T cells of mothers and their children.

This clonotype originated in a boy aged 10-17 years in good health. The sample comprised blood.

CDR3 sequence reads: CASSRIGPNSPLHF. The CDR3 nucleotides are TGTGCCAGCAGTAGAATAGGTCCAAATTCACCCCTCCACTTT. This chain connects TRBV6-6 to TRBJ1-6; D gene unclear. Germline CDR1 reads MNHNY; CDR2 reads SVGAGI (reference sequence). V shed 5 bases and J shed 7 bases, with 12 bases lying between them. There are 14 residues in the CDR3.